This T cell receptor (beta chain) was captured by sequencing in a study of blood T cell repertoires in COVID-19. Study-wide context: T cells, B-cell-depleted T cells, or PBMCs supplied cDNA or gDNA.

The method was immunoSEQ multiplex PCR; TCRdb's version includes in-frame clones alone and lacks a portion of them. The data contain 150,000 to 200,000 clones, 70% to 90% of them singletons. Germline CDR1 and CDR2: MNHEY and SMNVEV (reference sequence). The V and J ends lost 5 bases and 6 bases respectively, with 26 bases between them. The CDR3 is 17 residues long. This TCR came from a man aged 60-69 years with acute or convalescent COVID-19. The sequenced sample was peripheral blood. J is TRBJ2-7 and V is TRBV27; possible D gene TRBD2, 6 bases. CDR3 residues: CASSRLLQGGTHVEQYF. CDR3 sequence (DNA): TGTGCCAGCAGTCGGCTCCTCCAGGGAGGAACCCATGTCGAGCAGTACTTC.